This entry describes one T cell receptor (beta chain). What it recognizes is unknown. J was trimmed by 0 bases and V by 4 bases; bases with no gene match: 13. Germline loops: CDR1 SGHDN, CDR2 FVKESK. The CDR3 has 19 amino acids. TCRdb keeps only in-frame clones here, not all; method: immunoSEQ multiplex PCR. Among several thousand clones listed, approximately 71% were seen once. The sample belongs to a study of tumor-infiltrating lymphocytes in localized non-small cell lung cancer. Looking at the study overall: Some samples were collected after neoadjuvant chemotherapy; smokers, never-smokers and several histologies were included. From each patient, both tumor and uninvolved lung, non-adjacent to tumor, were sampled.

Study findings and constraints: Different pieces of the same tissue were used for each assay. Higher tumor T cell infiltration than in uninvolved lung was supported by TCRbeta sequencing.

Sequencing was performed on lung tumor tissue. The chain employs TRBV14 and TRBJ1-1, with 11 bases matching TRBD1. This clonotype was obtained from a human donor with non-small cell lung cancer. CDR3 DNA sequence: TGTGCCAGCAGCCTCTTAGTCGGGACAGGGGGATTCATGAACACTGAAGCTTTCTTT. Amino acid sequence: CASSLLVGTGGFMNTEAFF.